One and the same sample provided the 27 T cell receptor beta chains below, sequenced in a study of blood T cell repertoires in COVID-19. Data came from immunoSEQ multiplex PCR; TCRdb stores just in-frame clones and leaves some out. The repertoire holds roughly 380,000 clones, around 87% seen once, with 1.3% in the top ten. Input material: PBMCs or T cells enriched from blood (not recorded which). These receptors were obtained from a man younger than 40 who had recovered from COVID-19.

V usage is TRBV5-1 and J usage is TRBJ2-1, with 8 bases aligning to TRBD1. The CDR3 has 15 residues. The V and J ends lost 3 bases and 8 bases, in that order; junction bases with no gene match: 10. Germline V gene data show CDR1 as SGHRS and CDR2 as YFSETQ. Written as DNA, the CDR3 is TGCGCCAGCAGCTCCCACGGACAGGGATTCGATGAGCAGTTCTTC. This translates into CASSSHGQGFDEQFF.

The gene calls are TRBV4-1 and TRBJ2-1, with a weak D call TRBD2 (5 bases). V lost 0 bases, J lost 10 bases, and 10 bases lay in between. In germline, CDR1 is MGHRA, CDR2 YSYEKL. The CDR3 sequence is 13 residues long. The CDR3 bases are TGCGCCAGCAGCCAAGAATACCGAGGGGAGCAGTTCTTC. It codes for CASSQEYRGEQFF.

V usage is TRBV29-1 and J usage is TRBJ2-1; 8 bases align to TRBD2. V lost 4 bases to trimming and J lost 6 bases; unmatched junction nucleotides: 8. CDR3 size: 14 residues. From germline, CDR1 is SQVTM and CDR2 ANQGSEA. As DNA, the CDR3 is TGCAGCGTTGCCTGGTCGGGGGGGCGCAATGAGCAGTTCTTC. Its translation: CSVAWSGGRNEQFF.

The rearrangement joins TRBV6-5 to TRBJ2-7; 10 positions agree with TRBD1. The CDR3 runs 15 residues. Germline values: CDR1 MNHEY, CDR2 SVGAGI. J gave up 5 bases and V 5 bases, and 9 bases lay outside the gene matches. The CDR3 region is CASSTGTGVKDEQYF. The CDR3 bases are TGTGCCAGCAGTACCGGGACAGGGGTTAAAGACGAGCAGTACTTC.

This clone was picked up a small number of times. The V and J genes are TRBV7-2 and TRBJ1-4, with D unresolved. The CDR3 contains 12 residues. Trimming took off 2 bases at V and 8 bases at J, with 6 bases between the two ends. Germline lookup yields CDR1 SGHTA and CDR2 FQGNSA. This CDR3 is CASSLPGEKLFF. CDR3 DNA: TGTGCCAGCAGCTTACCGGGGGAAAAACTGTTTTTT.

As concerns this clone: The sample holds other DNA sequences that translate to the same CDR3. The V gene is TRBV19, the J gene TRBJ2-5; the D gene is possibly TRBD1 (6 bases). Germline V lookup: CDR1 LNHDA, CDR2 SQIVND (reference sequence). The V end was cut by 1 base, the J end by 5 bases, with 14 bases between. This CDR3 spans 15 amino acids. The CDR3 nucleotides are TGTGCCAGTAGTATAGGAGGGGGTCCCAGGGAGACCCAGTACTTC. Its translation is CASSIGGGPRETQYF. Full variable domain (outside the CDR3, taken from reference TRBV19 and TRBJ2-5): DGGITQSPKYLFRKEGQNVTLSCEQNLNHDAMYWYRQDPGQGLRLIYYSQIVNDFQKGDIAEGYSVSREKKESFPLTVTSAQKNPTAFYLCASSIGGGPRETQYFGPGTRLLVL.

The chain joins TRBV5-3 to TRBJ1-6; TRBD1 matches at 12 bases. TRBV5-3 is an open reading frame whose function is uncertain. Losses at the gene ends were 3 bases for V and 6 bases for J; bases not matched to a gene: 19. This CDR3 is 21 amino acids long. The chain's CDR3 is CARSSFRPGQGAMGVNSPLHF. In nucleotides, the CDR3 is TGTGCCAGAAGCTCGTTTAGGCCGGGACAGGGGGCGATGGGTGTTAATTCACCCCTCCACTTT.

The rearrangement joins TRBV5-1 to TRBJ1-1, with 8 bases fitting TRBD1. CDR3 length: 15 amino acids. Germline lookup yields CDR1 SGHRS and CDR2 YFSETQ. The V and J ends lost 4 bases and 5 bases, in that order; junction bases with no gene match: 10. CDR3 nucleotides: TGCGCCAGCAGCACCCGACAGGGGAGGGTAACTGAAGCTTTCTTT. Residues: CASSTRQGRVTEAFF.

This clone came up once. The CDR3: CASSQKMLGGYTF. The DNA of the CDR3 is TGTGCCAGCAGCCAAAAGATGCTCGGGGGCTACACCTTC. The V call is TRBV3-1 (or the pseudogene TRBV3-2), the J call TRBJ1-2; D remains unclear. Germline assignment: CDR1 LGHDT and CDR2 YNNKEL (reference sequence). Trimming stripped 2 bases from V and 8 bases from J, with 12 bases between. The length of the CDR3 is 13 residues.

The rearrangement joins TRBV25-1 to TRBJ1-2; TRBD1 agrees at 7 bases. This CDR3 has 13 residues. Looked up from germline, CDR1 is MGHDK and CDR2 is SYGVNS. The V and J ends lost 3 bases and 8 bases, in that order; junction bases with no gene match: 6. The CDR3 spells CASSDSGGLGYTF. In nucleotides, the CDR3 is TGTGCCAGCAGTGACTCAGGGGGGTTGGGCTACACCTTC.

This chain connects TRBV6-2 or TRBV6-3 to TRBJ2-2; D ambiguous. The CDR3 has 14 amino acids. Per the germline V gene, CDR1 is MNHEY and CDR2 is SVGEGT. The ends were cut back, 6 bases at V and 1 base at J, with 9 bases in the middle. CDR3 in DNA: TGTGCCAGCAGCTCCAGGCGGAACACCGGGGAGCTGTTTTTT. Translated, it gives CASSSRRNTGELFF.

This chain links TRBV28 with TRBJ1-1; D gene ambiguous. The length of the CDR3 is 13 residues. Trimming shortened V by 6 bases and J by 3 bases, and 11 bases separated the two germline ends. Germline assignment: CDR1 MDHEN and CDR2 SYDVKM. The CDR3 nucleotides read TGTGCCAGCAGAGCCCATTCGGACACTGAAGCTTTCTTT. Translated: CASRAHSDTEAFF.

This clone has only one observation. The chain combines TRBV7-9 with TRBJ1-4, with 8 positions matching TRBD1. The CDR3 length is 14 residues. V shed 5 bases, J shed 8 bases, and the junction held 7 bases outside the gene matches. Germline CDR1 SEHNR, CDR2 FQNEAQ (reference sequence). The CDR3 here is CASSPTGDREKLFF. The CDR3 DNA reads TGTGCCAGCAGCCCGACAGGGGATAGGGAAAAACTGTTTTTT.

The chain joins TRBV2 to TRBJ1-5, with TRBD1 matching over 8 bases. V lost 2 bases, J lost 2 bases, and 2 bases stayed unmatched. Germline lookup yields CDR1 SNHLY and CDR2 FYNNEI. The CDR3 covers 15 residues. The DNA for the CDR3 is TGTGCCAGCAGTGAACCGGGACAGGGCAATCAGCCCCAGCATTTT. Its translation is CASSEPGQGNQPQHF.

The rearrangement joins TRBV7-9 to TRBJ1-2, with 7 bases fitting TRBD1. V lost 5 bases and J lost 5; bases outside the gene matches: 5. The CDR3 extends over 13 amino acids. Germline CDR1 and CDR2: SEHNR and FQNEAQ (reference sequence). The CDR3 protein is CASSTTGEYGYTF. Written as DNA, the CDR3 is TGTGCCAGCAGCACCACAGGGGAATATGGCTACACCTTC.

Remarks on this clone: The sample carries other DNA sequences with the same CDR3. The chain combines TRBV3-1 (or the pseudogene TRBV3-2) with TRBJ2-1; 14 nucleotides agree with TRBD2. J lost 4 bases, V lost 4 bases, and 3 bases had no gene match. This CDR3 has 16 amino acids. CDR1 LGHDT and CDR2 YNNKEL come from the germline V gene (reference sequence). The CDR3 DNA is TGTGCCAGCAGCCCTAGGACTAGCGGGGGGTACAATGAGCAGTTCTTC. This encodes CASSPRTSGGYNEQFF.

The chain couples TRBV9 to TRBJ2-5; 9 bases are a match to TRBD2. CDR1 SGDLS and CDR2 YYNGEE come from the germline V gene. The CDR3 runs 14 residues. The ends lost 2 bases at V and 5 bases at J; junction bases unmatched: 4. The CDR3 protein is CASSVSSGGETQYF. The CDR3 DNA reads TGTGCCAGCAGCGTCAGTAGCGGGGGCGAGACCCAGTACTTC.

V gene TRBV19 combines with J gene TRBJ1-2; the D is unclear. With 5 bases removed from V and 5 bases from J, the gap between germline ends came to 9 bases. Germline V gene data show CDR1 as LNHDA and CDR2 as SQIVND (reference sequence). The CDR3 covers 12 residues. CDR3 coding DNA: TGTGCCAGTAGTTCTAGTCCTTATGGCTACACCTTC. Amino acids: CASSSSPYGYTF.

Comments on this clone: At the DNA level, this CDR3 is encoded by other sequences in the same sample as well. The CDR3 nucleotides are TGCAGTGCAAGGACAGGGTATGGCTACACCTTC. Protein sequence: CSARTGYGYTF. The rearrangement uses TRBV20-1 and TRBJ1-2; 8 bases line up with TRBD1. V shed 6 bases, J shed 5 bases, and the junction held 2 bases outside the gene matches. The CDR3 extends over 11 amino acids. The germline V gene encodes CDR1 DFQATT and CDR2 SNEGSKA (reference sequence).

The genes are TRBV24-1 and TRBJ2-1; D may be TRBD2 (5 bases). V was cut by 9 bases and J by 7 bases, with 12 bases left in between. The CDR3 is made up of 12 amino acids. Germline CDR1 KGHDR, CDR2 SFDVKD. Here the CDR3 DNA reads TGTGCCACCGCGGACGGCGGGAATGAGCAGTTCTTC. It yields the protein CATADGGNEQFF.

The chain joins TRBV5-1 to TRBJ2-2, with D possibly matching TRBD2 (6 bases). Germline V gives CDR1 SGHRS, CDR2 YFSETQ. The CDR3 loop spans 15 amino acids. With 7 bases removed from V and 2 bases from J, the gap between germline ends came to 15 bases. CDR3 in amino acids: CASSNAGSNTGELFF. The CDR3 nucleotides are TGCGCCAGCTCTAACGCGGGGTCAAACACCGGGGAGCTGTTTTTT.

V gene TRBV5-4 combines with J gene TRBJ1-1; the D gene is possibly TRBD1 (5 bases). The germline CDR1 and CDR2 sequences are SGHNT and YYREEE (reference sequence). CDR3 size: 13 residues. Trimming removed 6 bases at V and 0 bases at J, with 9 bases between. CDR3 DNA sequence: TGTGCCAGCAATCAGGGCGTGAACACTGAAGCTTTCTTT. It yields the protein CASNQGVNTEAFF.

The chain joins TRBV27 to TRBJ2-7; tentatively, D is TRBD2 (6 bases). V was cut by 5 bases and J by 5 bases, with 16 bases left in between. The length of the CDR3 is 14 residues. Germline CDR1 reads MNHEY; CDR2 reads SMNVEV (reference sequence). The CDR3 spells CASSPRGGIHEQYF. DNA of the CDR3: TGTGCCAGCAGTCCCCGTGGAGGGATCCACGAGCAGTACTTC.

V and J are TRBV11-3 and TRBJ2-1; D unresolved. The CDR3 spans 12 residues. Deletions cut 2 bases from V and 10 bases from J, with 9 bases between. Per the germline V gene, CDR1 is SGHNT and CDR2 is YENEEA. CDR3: CASSLPSREQFF. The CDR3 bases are TGTGCCAGCAGCTTACCTAGTCGAGAGCAGTTCTTC.

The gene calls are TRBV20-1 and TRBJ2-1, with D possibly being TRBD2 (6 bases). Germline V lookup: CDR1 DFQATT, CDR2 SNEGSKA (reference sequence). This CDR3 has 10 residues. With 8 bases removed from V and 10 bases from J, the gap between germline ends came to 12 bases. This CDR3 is CSLADEEQFF. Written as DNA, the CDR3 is TGCAGTTTAGCGGACGAAGAGCAGTTCTTC.

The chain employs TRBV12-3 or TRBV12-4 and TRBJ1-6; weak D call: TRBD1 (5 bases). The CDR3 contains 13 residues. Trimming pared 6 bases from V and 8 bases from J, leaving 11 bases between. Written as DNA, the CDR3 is TGTGCCAGCAGAGGGCCGGGGGATTCACCCCTCCACTTT. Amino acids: CASRGPGDSPLHF.

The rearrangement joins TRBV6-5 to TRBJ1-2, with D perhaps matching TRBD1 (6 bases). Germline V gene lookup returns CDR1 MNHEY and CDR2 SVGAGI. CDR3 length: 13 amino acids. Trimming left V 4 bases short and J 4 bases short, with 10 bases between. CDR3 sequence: CASSLQGIYGYTF. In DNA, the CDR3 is TGTGCCAGCAGTTTACAGGGTATCTATGGCTACACCTTC.